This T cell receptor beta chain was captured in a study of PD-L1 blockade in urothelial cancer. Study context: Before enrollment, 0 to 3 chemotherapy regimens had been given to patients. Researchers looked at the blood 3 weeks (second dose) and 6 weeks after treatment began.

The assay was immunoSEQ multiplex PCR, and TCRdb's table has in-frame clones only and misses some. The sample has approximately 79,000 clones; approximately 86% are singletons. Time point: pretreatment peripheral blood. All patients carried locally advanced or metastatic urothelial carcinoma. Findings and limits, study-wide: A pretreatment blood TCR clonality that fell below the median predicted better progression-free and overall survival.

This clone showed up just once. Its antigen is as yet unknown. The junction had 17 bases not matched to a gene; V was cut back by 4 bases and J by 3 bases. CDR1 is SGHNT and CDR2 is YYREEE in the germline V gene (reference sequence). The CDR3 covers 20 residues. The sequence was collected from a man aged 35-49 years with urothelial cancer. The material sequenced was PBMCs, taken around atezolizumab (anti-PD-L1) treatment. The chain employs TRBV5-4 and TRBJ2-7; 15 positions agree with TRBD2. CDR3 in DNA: TGTGCCAGCAGCGTGAGGGGACTAGCGGGAGGAATTACGGAATTCTACGAGCAGTACTTC. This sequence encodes CASSVRGLAGGITEFYEQYF. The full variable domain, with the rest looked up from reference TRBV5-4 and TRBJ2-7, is ETGVTQSPTHLIKTRGQQVTLRCSSQSGHNTVSWYQQALGQGPQFIFQYYREEENGRGNFPPRFSGLQFPNYSSELNVNALELDDSALYLCASSVRGLAGGITEFYEQYFGPGTRLTVT.